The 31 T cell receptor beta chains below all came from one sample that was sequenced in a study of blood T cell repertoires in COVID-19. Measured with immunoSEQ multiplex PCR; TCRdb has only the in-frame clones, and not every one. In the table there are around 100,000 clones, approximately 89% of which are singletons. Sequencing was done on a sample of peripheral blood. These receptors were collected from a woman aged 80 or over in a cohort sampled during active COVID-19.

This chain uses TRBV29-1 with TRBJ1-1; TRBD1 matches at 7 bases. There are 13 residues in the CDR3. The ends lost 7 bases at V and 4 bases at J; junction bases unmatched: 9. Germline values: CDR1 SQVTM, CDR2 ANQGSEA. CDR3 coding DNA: TGCAGCGCTGACAGGGTGGATGGCACTGAAGCTTTCTTT. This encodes CSADRVDGTEAFF.

For the CDR3, the DNA is TGTGCCAGCAGCCAACGACTACAAGAGACCCAGTACTTC. Translating gives CASSQRLQETQYF. This chain connects TRBV3-1 (or the pseudogene TRBV3-2) to TRBJ2-5; D possibly corresponds to TRBD2 (5 bases). CDR3 length: 13 residues. The V end was cut by 2 bases, the J end by 2 bases, with 6 bases between. Germline V gene lookup returns CDR1 LGHDT and CDR2 YNNKEL (reference sequence).

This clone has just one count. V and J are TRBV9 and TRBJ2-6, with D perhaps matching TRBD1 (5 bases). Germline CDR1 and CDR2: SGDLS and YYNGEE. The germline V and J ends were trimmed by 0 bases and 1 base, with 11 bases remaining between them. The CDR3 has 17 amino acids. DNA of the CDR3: TGTGCCAGCAGCGTAGAGGGGCGTTCTTCTGGGGCCAACGTCCTGACTTTC. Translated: CASSVEGRSSGANVLTF.

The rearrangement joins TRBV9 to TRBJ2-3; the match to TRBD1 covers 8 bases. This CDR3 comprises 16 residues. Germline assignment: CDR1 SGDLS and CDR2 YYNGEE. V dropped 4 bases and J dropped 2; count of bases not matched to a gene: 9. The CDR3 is CASSSRQGTDTDTQYF. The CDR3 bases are TGTGCCAGCAGCTCCCGACAGGGGACGGACACAGATACGCAGTATTTT. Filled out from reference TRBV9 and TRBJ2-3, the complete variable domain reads DSGVTQTPKHLITATGQRVTLRCSPRSGDLSVYWYQQSLDQGLQFLIQYYNGEERAKGNILERFSAQQFPDLHSELNLSSLELGDSALYFCASSSRQGTDTDTQYFGPGTRLTVL.

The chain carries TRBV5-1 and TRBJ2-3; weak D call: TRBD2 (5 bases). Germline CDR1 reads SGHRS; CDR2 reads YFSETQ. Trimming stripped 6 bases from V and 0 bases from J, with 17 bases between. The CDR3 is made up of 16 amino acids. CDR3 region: CASKSGTTGSTDTQYF. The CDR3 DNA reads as TGCGCCAGCAAAAGCGGCACAACTGGGAGCACAGATACGCAGTATTTT.

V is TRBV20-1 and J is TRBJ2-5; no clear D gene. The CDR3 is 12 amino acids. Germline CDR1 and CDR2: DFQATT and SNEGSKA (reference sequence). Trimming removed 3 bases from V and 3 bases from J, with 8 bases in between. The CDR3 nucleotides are TGCAGTGCTAGTTTATCGGAAGAGACCCAGTACTTC. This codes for CSASLSEETQYF.

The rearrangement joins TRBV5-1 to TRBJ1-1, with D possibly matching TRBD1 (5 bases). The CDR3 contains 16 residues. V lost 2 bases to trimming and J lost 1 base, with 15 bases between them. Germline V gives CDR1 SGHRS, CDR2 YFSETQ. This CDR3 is CASSFGIGVGNTEAFF. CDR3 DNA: TGCGCCAGCAGCTTTGGTATAGGGGTTGGGAACACTGAAGCTTTCTTT.

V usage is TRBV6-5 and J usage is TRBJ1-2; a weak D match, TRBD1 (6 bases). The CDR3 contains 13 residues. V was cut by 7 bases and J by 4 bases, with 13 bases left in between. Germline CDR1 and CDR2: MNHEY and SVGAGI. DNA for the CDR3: TGTGCCAGCATCCCGACAGGAACCTATGGCTACACCTTC. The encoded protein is CASIPTGTYGYTF.

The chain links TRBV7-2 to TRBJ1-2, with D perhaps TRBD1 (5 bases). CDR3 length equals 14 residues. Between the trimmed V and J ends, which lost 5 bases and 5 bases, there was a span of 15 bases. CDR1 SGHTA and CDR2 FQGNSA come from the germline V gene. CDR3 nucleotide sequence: TGTGCCAGCAGCGCTACAGGCGGGGGATATGGCTACACCTTC. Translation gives CASSATGGGYGYTF.

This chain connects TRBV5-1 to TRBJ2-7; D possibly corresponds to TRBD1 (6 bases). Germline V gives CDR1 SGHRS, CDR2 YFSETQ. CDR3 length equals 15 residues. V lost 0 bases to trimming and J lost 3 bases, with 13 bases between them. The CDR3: CASSLAPRDNYEQYF. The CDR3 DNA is TGCGCCAGCAGCTTGGCTCCCCGGGACAACTACGAGCAGTACTTC.

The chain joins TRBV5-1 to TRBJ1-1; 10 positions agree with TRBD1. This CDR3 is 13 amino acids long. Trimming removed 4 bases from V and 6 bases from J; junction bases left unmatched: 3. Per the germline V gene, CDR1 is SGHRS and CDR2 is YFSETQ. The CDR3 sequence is CASSTGQGAEAFF. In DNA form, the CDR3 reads TGCGCCAGCAGCACAGGACAGGGGGCTGAAGCTTTCTTT.

The CDR3 reads CASSEGTGGVEQYF. For the CDR3, the DNA is TGTGCCAGCAGTGAAGGGACAGGGGGCGTCGAGCAGTACTTC. The rearrangement links TRBV6-1 to TRBJ2-7; 11 bases are a match to TRBD1. The CDR3 length is 14 residues. Germline loops: CDR1 MNHNS, CDR2 SASEGT. The J segment lost 6 bases and the V segment lost 1 base, leaving 2 bases of the junction unmatched.

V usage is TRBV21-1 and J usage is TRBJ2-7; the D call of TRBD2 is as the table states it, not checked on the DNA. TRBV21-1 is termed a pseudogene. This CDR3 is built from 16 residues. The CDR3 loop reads CASLATSGGPSYEQYF. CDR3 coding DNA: TGTGCCAGCCTCGCCACTAGCGGGGGCCCCTCCTACGAGCAGTACTTC.

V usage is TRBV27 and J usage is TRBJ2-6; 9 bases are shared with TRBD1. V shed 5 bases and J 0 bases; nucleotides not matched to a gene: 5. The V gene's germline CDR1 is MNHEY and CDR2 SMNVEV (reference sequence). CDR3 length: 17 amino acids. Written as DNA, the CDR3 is TGTGCCAGCAGTCTCTGGACAGGGGACTCTGGGGCCAACGTCCTGACTTTC. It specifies CASSLWTGDSGANVLTF.

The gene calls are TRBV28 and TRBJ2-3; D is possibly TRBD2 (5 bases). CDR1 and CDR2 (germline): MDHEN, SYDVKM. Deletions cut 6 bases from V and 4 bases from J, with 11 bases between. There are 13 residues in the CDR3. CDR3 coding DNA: TGTGCCAGCAGCTCCGGGATGCCAGATACGCAGTATTTT. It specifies CASSSGMPDTQYF.

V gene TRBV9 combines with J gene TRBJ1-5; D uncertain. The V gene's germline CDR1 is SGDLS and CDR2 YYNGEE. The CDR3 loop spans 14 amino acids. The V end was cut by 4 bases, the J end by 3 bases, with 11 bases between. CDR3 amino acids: CASSRGLNNQPQHF. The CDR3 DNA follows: TGTGCCAGCAGCCGAGGGTTAAACAATCAGCCCCAGCATTTT.

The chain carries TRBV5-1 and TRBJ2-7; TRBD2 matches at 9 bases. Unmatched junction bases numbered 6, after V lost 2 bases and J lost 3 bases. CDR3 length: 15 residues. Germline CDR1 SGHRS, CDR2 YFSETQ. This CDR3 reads CASSFLSGGIYEQYF. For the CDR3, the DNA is TGCGCCAGCAGCTTCCTTAGCGGGGGTATCTACGAGCAGTACTTC.

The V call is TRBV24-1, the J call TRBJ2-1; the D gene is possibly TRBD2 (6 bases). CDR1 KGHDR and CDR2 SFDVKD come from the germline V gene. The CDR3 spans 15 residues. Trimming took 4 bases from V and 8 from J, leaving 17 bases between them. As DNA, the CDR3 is TGTGCCACCAGTGACCCGGGAGTCTATGGGGATGAGCAGTTCTTC. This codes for CATSDPGVYGDEQFF.

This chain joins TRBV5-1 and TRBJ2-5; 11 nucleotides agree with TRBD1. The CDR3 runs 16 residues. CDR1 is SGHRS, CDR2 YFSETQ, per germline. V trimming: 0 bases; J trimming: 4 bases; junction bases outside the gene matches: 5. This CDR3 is CASSLAMDRGRETQYF. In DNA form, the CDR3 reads TGCGCCAGCAGCTTGGCCATGGACAGGGGGCGAGAGACCCAGTACTTC.

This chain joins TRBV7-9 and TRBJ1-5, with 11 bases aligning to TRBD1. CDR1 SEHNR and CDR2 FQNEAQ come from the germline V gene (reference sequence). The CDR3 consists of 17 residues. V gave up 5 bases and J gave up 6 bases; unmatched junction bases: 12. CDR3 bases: TGTGCCAGCAGCGCGGGTGGGGGACAGGGGGTTGGTCAGCCCCAGCATTTT. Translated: CASSAGGGQGVGQPQHF.

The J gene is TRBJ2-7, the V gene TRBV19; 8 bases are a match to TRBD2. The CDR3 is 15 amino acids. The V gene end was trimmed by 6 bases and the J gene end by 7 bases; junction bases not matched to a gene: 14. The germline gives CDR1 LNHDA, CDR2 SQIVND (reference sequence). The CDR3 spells CASRPDPGTSGEQYF. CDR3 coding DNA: TGTGCCAGTAGGCCGGACCCCGGGACTAGTGGTGAGCAGTACTTC.

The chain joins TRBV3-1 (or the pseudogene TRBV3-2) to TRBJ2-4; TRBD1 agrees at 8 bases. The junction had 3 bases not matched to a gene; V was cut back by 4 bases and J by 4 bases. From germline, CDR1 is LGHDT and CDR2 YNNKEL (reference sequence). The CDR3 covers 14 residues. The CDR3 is CASSPGDRKNIQYF. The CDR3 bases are TGTGCCAGCAGCCCCGGGGACAGGAAAAACATTCAGTACTTC.

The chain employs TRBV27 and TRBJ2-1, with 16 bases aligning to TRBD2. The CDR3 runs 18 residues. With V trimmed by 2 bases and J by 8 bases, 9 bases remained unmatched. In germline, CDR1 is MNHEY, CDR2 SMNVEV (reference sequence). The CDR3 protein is CASSLRLGLAGGLYEQFF. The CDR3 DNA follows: TGTGCCAGCAGTTTACGTCTGGGACTAGCGGGAGGGCTTTATGAGCAGTTCTTC.

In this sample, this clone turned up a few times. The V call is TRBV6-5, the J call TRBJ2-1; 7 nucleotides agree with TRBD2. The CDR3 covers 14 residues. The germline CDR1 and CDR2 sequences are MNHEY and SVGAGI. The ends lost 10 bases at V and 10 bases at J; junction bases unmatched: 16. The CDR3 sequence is CATRKGLVEGEQFF. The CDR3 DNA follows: TGTGCCACCAGAAAAGGACTAGTTGAGGGAGAGCAGTTCTTC.

The CDR3 is CASSPDPGTGYEQYF. The CDR3 DNA sequence: TGTGCCAGCTCACCCGACCCCGGGACAGGCTACGAGCAGTACTTC. The J gene is TRBJ2-7, the V gene TRBV18; 8 nucleotides match TRBD1. V lost 3 bases and J lost 3; bases outside the gene matches: 7. Germline lookup yields CDR1 KGHSH and CDR2 LQKENI. CDR3 length: 15 amino acids.

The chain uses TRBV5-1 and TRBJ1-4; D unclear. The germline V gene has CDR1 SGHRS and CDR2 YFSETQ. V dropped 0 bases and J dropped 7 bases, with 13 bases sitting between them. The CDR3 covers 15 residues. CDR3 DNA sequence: TGCGCCAGCAGCTTGGGACACAGCGGGAGTGAAAAACTGTTTTTT. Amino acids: CASSLGHSGSEKLFF.

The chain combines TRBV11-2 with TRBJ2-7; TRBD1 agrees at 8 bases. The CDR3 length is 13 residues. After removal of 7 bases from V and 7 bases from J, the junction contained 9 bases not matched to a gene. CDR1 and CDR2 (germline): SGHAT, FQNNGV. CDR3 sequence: CASNGQGTGEQYF. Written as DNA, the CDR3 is TGTGCCAGCAACGGACAGGGAACTGGAGAGCAGTACTTC.

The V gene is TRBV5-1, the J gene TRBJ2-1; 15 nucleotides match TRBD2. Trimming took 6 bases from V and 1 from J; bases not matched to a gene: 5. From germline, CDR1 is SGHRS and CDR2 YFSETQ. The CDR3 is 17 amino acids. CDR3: CASMGLAGGQSYNEQFF. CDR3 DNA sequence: TGCGCCAGCATGGGACTAGCGGGGGGTCAATCCTACAATGAGCAGTTCTTC.

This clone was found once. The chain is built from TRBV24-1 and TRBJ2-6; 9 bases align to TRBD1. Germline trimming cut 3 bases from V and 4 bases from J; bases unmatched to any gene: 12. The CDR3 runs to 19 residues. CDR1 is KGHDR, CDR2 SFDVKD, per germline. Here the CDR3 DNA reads TGTGCCACCAGTGATCCCCCGGGACAGGGCTCCACAGGGGCCAACGTCCTGACTTTC. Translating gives CATSDPPGQGSTGANVLTF.

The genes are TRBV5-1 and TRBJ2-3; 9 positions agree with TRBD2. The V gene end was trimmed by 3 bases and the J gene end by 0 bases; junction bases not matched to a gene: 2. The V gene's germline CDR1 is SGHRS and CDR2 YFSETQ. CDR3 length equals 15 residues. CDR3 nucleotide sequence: TGCGCCAGCAGCTCTAGCGGGACGAGCACAGATACGCAGTATTTT. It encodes CASSSSGTSTDTQYF.

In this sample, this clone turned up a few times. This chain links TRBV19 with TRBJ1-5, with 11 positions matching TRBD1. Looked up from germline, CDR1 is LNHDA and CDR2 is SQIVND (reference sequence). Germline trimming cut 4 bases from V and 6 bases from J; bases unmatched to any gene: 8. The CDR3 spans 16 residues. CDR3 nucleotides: TGTGCCAGTAGTACGGGGACAGGGGGAAGTTTTCAGCCCCAGCATTTT. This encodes CASSTGTGGSFQPQHF.